Shown below are 30 T cell receptor beta chains from a single sample sequenced in a study of graft-versus-host responses after intestinal transplantation. TCRdb's copy holds only in-frame clones and misses some; the assay was immunoSEQ multiplex PCR. Seen here are approximately 10,000 clones, 30% to 40% observed once, and the top ten hold over 4.5%. This sample comprised alloreactive CD4+ T cells from a mixed lymphocyte reaction culture, obtained before transplantation. Subset defined: CFSE-low proliferating T cells sorted from roughly six-day pre-transplant mixed lymphocyte reaction (GvH or HvG direction). The receptor source for this set is a human patient who was an organ donor for intestinal transplantation.

This clone was found a few times. V gene TRBV10-2 combines with J gene TRBJ2-4; 10 bases fit TRBD2. Germline-derived CDR1 and CDR2 are WSHSY and SAAADI. Trimming at V came to 5 bases and at J to 0 bases, leaving 10 bases not matched to a gene. This CDR3 is built from 18 residues. The CDR3 sequence: CASSLLAGAPLAKNIQYF. The CDR3 region has the DNA TGCGCCAGCAGTTTGCTAGCGGGGGCCCCCCTAGCCAAAAACATTCAGTACTTC.

This clone has a handful of counts. V and J are TRBV18 and TRBJ2-7; 7 bases line up with TRBD1. V dropped 1 base and J dropped 5; count of bases not matched to a gene: 5. Looked up from germline, CDR1 is KGHSH and CDR2 is LQKENI. The CDR3 contains 14 residues. CDR3 in amino acids: CASSPLIGGDEQYF. As DNA, the CDR3 is TGTGCCAGCTCACCACTTATAGGGGGCGACGAGCAGTACTTC. Full variable domain (missing parts from reference TRBV18 and TRBJ2-7): NAGVMQNPRHLVRRRGQEARLRCSPMKGHSHVYWYRQLPEEGLKFMVYLQKENIIDESGMPKERFSAEFPKEGPSILRIQQVVRGDSAAYFCASSPLIGGDEQYFGPGTRLTVT.

This clone was recorded only once. The chain uses TRBV7-9 and TRBJ1-1; 7 positions agree with TRBD1. The V gene's germline CDR1 is SEHNR and CDR2 FQNEAQ (reference sequence). Unmatched junction bases numbered 11, after V lost 1 base and J lost 0 bases. This CDR3 comprises 18 residues. In DNA, the CDR3 is TGTGCCAGCAGCTTAGGAGGGGGCGCGGATCCGCTGAACACTGAAGCTTTCTTT. Its translation is CASSLGGGADPLNTEAFF.

This rearrangement joins TRBV5-4 to TRBJ2-5, with D uncertain. This CDR3 comprises 14 residues. Looked up from germline, CDR1 is SGHNT and CDR2 is YYREEE (reference sequence). Trimming removed 0 bases at V and 1 base at J, with 7 bases between. The CDR3 protein is CASSLGSAQETQYF. The DNA of the CDR3 is TGTGCCAGCAGCTTGGGGAGTGCCCAAGAGACCCAGTACTTC.

In its sample, this clone was seen a few times. The rearrangement links TRBV6-6 to TRBJ1-2; TRBD1 is a possible D gene (5 bases). The CDR3 has 12 residues. V lost 6 bases to trimming and J lost 0 bases, with 5 bases between them. CDR1 and CDR2 from the germline V gene are MNHNY and SVGAGI (reference sequence). This CDR3 is CASRTANYGYTF. The CDR3 bases are TGTGCCAGCAGGACAGCTAACTATGGCTACACCTTC.

The sample holds a few counts of this clone. The genes are TRBV7-2 and TRBJ1-1; 9 bases are a match to TRBD1. CDR1 and CDR2 (germline): SGHTA, FQGNSA. V lost 2 bases to trimming and J lost 5 bases; unmatched junction nucleotides: 3. This CDR3 is built from 14 residues. CDR3 sequence reads: CASSLQGQGTEAFF. CDR3 DNA sequence: TGTGCCAGCAGCTTACAGGGACAGGGAACTGAAGCTTTCTTT.

This chain connects TRBV5-1 to TRBJ2-7; tentatively, D is TRBD2 (6 bases). This CDR3 region has 13 residues. Trimming left V 2 bases short and J 0 bases short, with 6 bases between. CDR1 is SGHRS, CDR2 YFSETQ, per germline. The DNA for the CDR3 is TGCGCCAGCAGCTTCGGGAGCTCCTACGAGCAGTACTTC. The encoded protein is CASSFGSSYEQYF.

V is TRBV5-1 and J is TRBJ1-2; D is ambiguous. The germline gives CDR1 SGHRS, CDR2 YFSETQ. The length of the CDR3 is 13 residues. Trimming shortened V by 4 bases and J by 8 bases, and 15 bases separated the two germline ends. The CDR3 region has the DNA TGCGCCAGCAGCCAAGATTCTAACCGCGGCTACACCTTC. It yields the protein CASSQDSNRGYTF.

The sample holds a few counts of this clone. The junction departs from germline at one end; a sequencing error may be responsible. The chain links TRBV7-7 to TRBJ2-3; the D gene is possibly TRBD2 (7 bases). From germline, CDR1 is SSHAT and CDR2 FNYEAQ (reference sequence). The CDR3 runs 15 residues. The CDR3 sequence is CASSLVGGRTDTQYF. In DNA form, the CDR3 reads TGTGCTAGCAGCTTAGTCGGGGGGCGAACAGATACGCAGTATTTT.

This clone was seen only a few times. This chain connects TRBV28 to TRBJ2-4; D is possibly TRBD1 or TRBD2 (5 bases each). The CDR3 has 15 amino acids. Germline V gives CDR1 MDHEN, CDR2 SYDVKM. Between the trimmed V and J ends, which lost 1 base and 6 bases, there was a span of 13 bases. CDR3 DNA sequence: TGTGCCAGCAGTTTATACGGGGCTTCCGGAAACATTCAGTACTTC. This translates into CASSLYGASGNIQYF.

This clone was detected a few times. Sequence at one end of the junction differs from germline and may be a read error. The J gene is TRBJ1-1, the V gene TRBV7-9, with a possible D match to TRBD1 (6 bases). From germline, CDR1 is SEHNR and CDR2 FQNEAQ (reference sequence). The CDR3 is 12 amino acids. The CDR3 region has the DNA TGCGCCAGCAGCCCCTCAAGGGGGGAAGCTTTCTTT. It is translated as CASSPSRGEAFF.

The J gene is TRBJ1-6, the V gene TRBV18; D gene uncertain. This CDR3 spans 14 amino acids. The ends were cut back, 4 bases at V and 8 bases at J, with 12 bases in the middle. Germline V gives CDR1 KGHSH, CDR2 LQKENI. The CDR3 DNA is TGTGCCAGCTCACGGTATATCCTGGATTCACCCCTCCACTTT. It translates to CASSRYILDSPLHF. The whole variable domain, remainder taken from reference TRBV18 and TRBJ1-6, is NAGVMQNPRHLVRRRGQEARLRCSPMKGHSHVYWYRQLPEEGLKFMVYLQKENIIDESGMPKERFSAEFPKEGPSILRIQQVVRGDSAAYFCASSRYILDSPLHFGNGTRLTVT.

This clone is deemed medium-sized. V gene TRBV2 combines with J gene TRBJ1-1; D may be TRBD1 (6 bases). The CDR3 is 12 residues long. The V and J ends lost 4 bases and 10 bases respectively, with 13 bases between them. From germline, CDR1 is SNHLY and CDR2 FYNNEI. In DNA form, the CDR3 reads TGTGCCAGCAGTGTCTGGGTAGGGGGAGCTTTCTTT. This sequence encodes CASSVWVGGAFF. The full variable domain, with the rest looked up from reference TRBV2 and TRBJ1-1, is EPEVTQTPSHQVTQMGQEVILRCVPISNHLYFYWYRQILGQKVEFLVSFYNNEISEKSEIFDDQFSVERPDGSNFTLKIRSTKLEDSAMYFCASSVWVGGAFFGQGTRLTVV.

This rearrangement joins TRBV9 to TRBJ2-7, with D maybe TRBD2 (6 bases). The V gene's germline CDR1 is SGDLS and CDR2 YYNGEE. This CDR3 is built from 17 residues. V lost 0 bases and J 6 bases, leaving 22 bases between the germline ends. CDR3 loop: CASSVAGAGFGGSEQYF. CDR3 nucleotides: TGTGCCAGCAGCGTAGCTGGGGCGGGGTTTGGGGGATCCGAGCAGTACTTC.

The J gene is TRBJ1-2, the V gene TRBV29-1; no clear D. V was clipped by 1 base and J by 1 base, with 7 bases between them. CDR3 size: 13 residues. The germline V gene encodes CDR1 SQVTM and CDR2 ANQGSEA. The CDR3 region is CSVEVAVNYGYTF. The CDR3 DNA reads as TGCAGCGTTGAAGTCGCAGTTAACTATGGCTACACCTTC.

This clone was detected a few times. V is TRBV28 and J is TRBJ1-1, with D unresolved. V was trimmed by 6 bases and J by 1 base, leaving 12 bases between them. The germline gives CDR1 MDHEN, CDR2 SYDVKM. The CDR3 has 14 amino acids. The chain's CDR3 is CASSPVYPNTEAFF. The CDR3 DNA reads as TGTGCCAGCAGCCCCGTTTACCCGAACACTGAAGCTTTCTTT.

The V call is TRBV5-6, the J call TRBJ2-7, with 7 bases lining up with TRBD1. J gave up 1 base and V 0 bases, and 4 bases lay outside the gene matches. Per the germline V gene, CDR1 is SGHDT and CDR2 is YYEEEE. This CDR3 has 15 residues. The DNA for the CDR3 is TGTGCCAGCAGCTTGGGAGGGGGCGCATCCTACGAGCAGTACTTC. It encodes CASSLGGGASYEQYF.

The V gene is TRBV7-3, the J gene TRBJ2-5; 8 bases agree with TRBD2. Germline CDR1 SGHTA, CDR2 FQGTGA. J was trimmed by 2 bases and V by 6 bases; bases with no gene match: 5. The CDR3 is made up of 14 amino acids. DNA for the CDR3: TGTGCCAGCAGTCTCCTAGCGGGTCAAGAGACCCAGTACTTC. It codes for CASSLLAGQETQYF.

This chain connects TRBV19 to TRBJ2-7; D call uncertain. This CDR3 region has 13 residues. In germline, CDR1 is LNHDA, CDR2 SQIVND (reference sequence). V was pared by 2 bases and J by 6 bases, with 11 bases between. CDR3 coding DNA: TGTGCCAGTAGTATAACCGTTTTTCTCGAGCAGTACTTC. The encoded protein is CASSITVFLEQYF. Based on the CDR3 plus reference TRBV19 and TRBJ2-7, the full variable domain is DGGITQSPKYLFRKEGQNVTLSCEQNLNHDAMYWYRQDPGQGLRLIYYSQIVNDFQKGDIAEGYSVSREKKESFPLTVTSAQKNPTAFYLCASSITVFLEQYFGPGTRLTVT.

By proportion, this clone is medium-sized. V is TRBV5-4 and J is TRBJ1-1, with TRBD1 identical over 7 bases. The J segment lost 0 bases and the V segment lost 4 bases, leaving 3 bases of the junction unmatched. This CDR3 is built from 14 residues. Germline V lookup: CDR1 SGHNT, CDR2 YYREEE (reference sequence). CDR3 coding DNA: TGTGCCAGCAGCCTACAGGGGATGAACACTGAAGCTTTCTTT. It specifies CASSLQGMNTEAFF.

Only a few counts were recorded for this clone. The rearrangement links TRBV14 to TRBJ2-3, with 11 bases that match TRBD1. V shed 5 bases and J 13 bases; nucleotides not matched to a gene: 8. Germline V lookup: CDR1 SGHDN, CDR2 FVKESK. The CDR3 has 13 residues. The CDR3 bases are TGTGCCAGCAGCGCCCAACCGGGACAGGGGGAGTATTTT. It is translated as CASSAQPGQGEYF.

V gene TRBV11-1 combines with J gene TRBJ2-7; D gene uncertain. Germline V gene data show CDR1 as SGHAT and CDR2 as FQDESV (reference sequence). This CDR3 spans 14 amino acids. Trimming shortened V by 3 bases and J by 0 bases, and 9 bases separated the two germline ends. CDR3 sequence reads: CASSFLTDSYEQYF. As DNA, the CDR3 is TGTGCCAGCAGCTTTCTGACGGACTCCTACGAGCAGTACTTC.

This chain uses TRBV4-2 with TRBJ2-6; D is ambiguous. The CDR3 is 17 residues long. Germline-derived CDR1 and CDR2 are LGHNA and YNFKEQ. Trimming took 4 bases from V and 5 from J, leaving 18 bases between them. CDR3 region: CASSRHLLQSRANVLTF. The DNA of the CDR3 is TGTGCCAGCAGCCGCCATCTGTTACAAAGTCGGGCCAACGTCCTGACTTTC.

The chain employs TRBV7-6 and TRBJ2-1; 11 nucleotides align to TRBD1. The CDR3 sequence is 15 residues long. With V trimmed by 6 bases and J by 4 bases, 5 bases remained unmatched. CDR1 is SGHVS and CDR2 is FNYEAQ in the germline V gene. The CDR3 nucleotides are TGTGCCAGCAGATCCGGGACAGGGGGTTACAATGAGCAGTTCTTC. Protein: CASRSGTGGYNEQFF.

Only one count was recorded for this clone. Different DNA sequences within this sample yield the same CDR3. The rearrangement links TRBV6-5 to TRBJ1-6; weak D call: TRBD1 (5 bases). Germline lookup yields CDR1 MNHEY and CDR2 SVGAGI. The CDR3 runs 15 residues. V shed 2 bases and J shed 2 bases, with 7 bases lying between them. This CDR3 is CASSYGGAYNSPLHF. The CDR3 bases are TGTGCCAGCAGTTACGGGGGAGCCTATAATTCACCCCTCCACTTT.

The rearrangement joins TRBV4-3 to TRBJ1-2; D is possibly TRBD1 (5 bases). Trimming stripped 3 bases from V and 4 bases from J, with 12 bases between. The CDR3 extends over 14 amino acids. Per germline, CDR1 LGHNA and CDR2 YSLEER. CDR3 loop: CASSQTEGLYGYTF. The CDR3 region has the DNA TGCGCCAGCAGCCAGACCGAGGGGCTCTATGGCTACACCTTC.

The rearrangement joins TRBV19 to TRBJ2-3; unclear D gene. The CDR3 sequence is 12 residues long. Germline V gene sequence: CDR1 LNHDA, CDR2 SQIVND (reference sequence). Trimming left V 2 bases short and J 0 bases short, with 0 bases between. The CDR3 loop reads CASSISTDTQYF. The DNA of the CDR3 is TGTGCCAGTAGTATAAGCACAGATACGCAGTATTTT.

This clone is categorized as medium-sized (0.01 to 0.1%). This chain connects TRBV10-3 to TRBJ2-7, with no clear D. From germline, CDR1 is ENHRY and CDR2 SYGVKD. The CDR3 extends over 11 amino acids. V lost 4 bases and J lost 5, with 6 bases in between. The CDR3 DNA sequence: TGTGCCATCAGTGTAGGAAACGAGCAGTACTTC. Translating gives CAISVGNEQYF.

The DNA for the CDR3 is TGTGCCAGCAGACCCGGACTAGCGGGGAGAGATACGCAGTATTTT. It yields the protein CASRPGLAGRDTQYF. J is TRBJ2-3 and V is TRBV5-4; 12 bases fit TRBD2. This CDR3 contains 15 residues. Per the germline V gene, CDR1 is SGHNT and CDR2 is YYREEE (reference sequence). Trimming took 5 bases from V and 5 from J; bases not matched to a gene: 6. The full variable domain, completed using reference TRBV5-4 and TRBJ2-3, is ETGVTQSPTHLIKTRGQQVTLRCSSQSGHNTVSWYQQALGQGPQFIFQYYREEENGRGNFPPRFSGLQFPNYSSELNVNALELDDSALYLCASRPGLAGRDTQYFGPGTRLTVL.

This clone was picked up a small number of times. One end of the junction is discordant with germline, which a read error may explain. This chain connects TRBV6-9 to TRBJ2-7; D is unclear. Germline V gene data show CDR1 as MNHGY and CDR2 as SVAAGI. The CDR3 has 15 residues. In DNA, the CDR3 is TGTGCCAGCAGTGATTCCCACCAAGGAGCCTACGAGCAGTACTTC. It is translated as CASSDSHQGAYEQYF.